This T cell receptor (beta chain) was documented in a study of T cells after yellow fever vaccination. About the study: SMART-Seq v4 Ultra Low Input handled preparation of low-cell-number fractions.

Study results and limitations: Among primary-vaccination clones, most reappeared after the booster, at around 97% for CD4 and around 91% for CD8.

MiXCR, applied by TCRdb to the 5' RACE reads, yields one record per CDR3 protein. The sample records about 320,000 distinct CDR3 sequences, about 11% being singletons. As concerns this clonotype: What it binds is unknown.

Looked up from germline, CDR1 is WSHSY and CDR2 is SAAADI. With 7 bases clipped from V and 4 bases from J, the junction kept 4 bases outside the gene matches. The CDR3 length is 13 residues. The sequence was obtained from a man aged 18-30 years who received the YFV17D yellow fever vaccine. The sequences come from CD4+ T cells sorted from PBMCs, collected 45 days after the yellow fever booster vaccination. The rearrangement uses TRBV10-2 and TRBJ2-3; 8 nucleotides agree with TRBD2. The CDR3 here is CASKRGGADTQYF. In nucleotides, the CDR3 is TGCGCCAGCAAACGGGGGGGCGCAGATACGCAGTATTTT.